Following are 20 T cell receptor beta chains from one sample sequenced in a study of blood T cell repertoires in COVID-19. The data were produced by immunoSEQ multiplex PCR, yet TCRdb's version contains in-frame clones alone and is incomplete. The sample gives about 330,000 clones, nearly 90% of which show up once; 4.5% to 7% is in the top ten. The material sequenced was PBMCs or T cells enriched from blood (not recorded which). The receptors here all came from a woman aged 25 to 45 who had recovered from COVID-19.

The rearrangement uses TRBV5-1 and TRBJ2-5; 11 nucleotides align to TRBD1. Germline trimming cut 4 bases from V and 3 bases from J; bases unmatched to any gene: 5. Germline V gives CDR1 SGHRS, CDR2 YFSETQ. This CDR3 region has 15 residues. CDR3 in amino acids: CASSLGTGGKETQYF. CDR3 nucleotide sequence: TGCGCCAGCAGCCTCGGGACAGGGGGTAAAGAGACCCAGTACTTC.

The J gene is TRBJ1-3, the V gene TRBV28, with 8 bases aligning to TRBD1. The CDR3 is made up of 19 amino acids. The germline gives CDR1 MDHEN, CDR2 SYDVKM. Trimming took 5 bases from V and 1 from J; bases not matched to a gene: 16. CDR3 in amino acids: CASSRTGLRRDTSGNTIYF. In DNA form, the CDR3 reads TGTGCCAGCAGTAGGACAGGGCTCCGCCGCGATACGTCTGGAAACACCATATATTTT.

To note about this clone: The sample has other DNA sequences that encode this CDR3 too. DNA of the CDR3: TGTGCCAGTAGTATTACAGGGACCGGGGCCAACGTCCTGACTTTC. This codes for CASSITGTGANVLTF. J is TRBJ2-6 and V is TRBV19, with a tentative D call TRBD1 (6 bases). The V end was cut by 3 bases, the J end by 4 bases, with 10 bases between. The CDR3 has 15 residues. Germline loops: CDR1 LNHDA, CDR2 SQIVND (reference sequence).

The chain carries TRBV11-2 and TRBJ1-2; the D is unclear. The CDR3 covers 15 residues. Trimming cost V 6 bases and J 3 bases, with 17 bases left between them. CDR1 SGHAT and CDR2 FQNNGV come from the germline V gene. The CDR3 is CASSYDGVGDYGYTF. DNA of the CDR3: TGTGCCAGCAGTTACGACGGGGTAGGTGACTATGGCTACACCTTC.

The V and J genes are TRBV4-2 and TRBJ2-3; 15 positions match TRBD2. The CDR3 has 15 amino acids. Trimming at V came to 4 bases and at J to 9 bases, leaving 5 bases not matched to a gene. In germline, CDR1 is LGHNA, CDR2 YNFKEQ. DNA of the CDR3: TGTGCCAGCAGCCCCCGGACTAGCGGGGGGGACACGCAGTATTTT. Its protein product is CASSPRTSGGDTQYF.

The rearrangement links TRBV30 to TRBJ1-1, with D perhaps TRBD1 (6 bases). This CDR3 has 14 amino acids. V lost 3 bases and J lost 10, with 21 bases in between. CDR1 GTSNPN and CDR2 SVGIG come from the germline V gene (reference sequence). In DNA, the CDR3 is TGTGCCTGGAGCCTTAAAAGGGGACACGTCCCAGCTTTCTTT. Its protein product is CAWSLKRGHVPAFF.

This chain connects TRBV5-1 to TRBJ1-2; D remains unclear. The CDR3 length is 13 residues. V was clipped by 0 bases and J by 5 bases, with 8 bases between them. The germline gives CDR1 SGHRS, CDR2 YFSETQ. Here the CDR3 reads CASSLGQTYGYTF. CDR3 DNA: TGCGCCAGCAGCTTGGGACAAACGTATGGCTACACCTTC.

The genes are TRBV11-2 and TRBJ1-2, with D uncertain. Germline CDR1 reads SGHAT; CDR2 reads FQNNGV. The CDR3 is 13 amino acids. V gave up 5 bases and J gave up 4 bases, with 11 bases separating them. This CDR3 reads CASSHQRLYGYTF. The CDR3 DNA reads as TGTGCCAGCAGCCACCAGCGGCTCTATGGCTACACCTTC. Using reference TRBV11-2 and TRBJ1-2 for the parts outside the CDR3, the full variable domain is EAGVAQSPRYKIIEKRQSVAFWCNPISGHATLYWYQQILGQGPKLLIQFQNNGVVDDSQLPKDRFSAERLKGVDSTLKIQPAKLEDSAVYLCASSHQRLYGYTFGSGTRLTVV.

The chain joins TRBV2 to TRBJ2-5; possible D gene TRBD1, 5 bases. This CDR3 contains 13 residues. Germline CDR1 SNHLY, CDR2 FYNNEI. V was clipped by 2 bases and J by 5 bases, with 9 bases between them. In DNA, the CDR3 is TGTGCCAGCAGTGAACAGGGTGGCGAGACCCAGTACTTC. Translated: CASSEQGGETQYF.

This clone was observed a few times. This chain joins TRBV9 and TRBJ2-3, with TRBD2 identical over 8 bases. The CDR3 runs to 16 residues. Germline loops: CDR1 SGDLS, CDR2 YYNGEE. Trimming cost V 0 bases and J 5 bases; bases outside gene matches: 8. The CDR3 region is CASSVVSGGFVDTQYF. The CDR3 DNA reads TGTGCCAGCAGCGTAGTAAGCGGGGGTTTCGTAGATACGCAGTATTTT.

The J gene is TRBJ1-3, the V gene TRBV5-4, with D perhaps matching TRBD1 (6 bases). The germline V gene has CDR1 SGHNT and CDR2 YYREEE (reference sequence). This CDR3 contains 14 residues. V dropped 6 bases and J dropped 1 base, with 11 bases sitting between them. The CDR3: CASKQGGSGNTIYF. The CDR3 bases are TGTGCCAGCAAACAAGGGGGATCTGGAAACACCATATATTTT.

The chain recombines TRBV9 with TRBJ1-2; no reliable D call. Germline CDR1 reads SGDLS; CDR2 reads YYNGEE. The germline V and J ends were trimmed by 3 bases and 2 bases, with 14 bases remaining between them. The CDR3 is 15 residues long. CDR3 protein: CASSANLAQNYGYTF. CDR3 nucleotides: TGTGCCAGCAGCGCCAACCTTGCGCAAAACTATGGCTACACCTTC. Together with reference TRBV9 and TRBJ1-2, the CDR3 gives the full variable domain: DSGVTQTPKHLITATGQRVTLRCSPRSGDLSVYWYQQSLDQGLQFLIQYYNGEERAKGNILERFSAQQFPDLHSELNLSSLELGDSALYFCASSANLAQNYGYTFGSGTRLTVV.

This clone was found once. The CDR3, as DNA: TGTGCCAGCAGTCGAACGGGGGGCGAGTTTGGTACTGAAGCTTTCTTT. It encodes CASSRTGGEFGTEAFF. The chain links TRBV7-8 to TRBJ1-1, with D maybe TRBD1 (6 bases). This CDR3 spans 16 amino acids. Trimming stripped 6 bases from V and 5 bases from J, with 22 bases between. Germline V gene lookup returns CDR1 SGHVS and CDR2 FQNEAQ.

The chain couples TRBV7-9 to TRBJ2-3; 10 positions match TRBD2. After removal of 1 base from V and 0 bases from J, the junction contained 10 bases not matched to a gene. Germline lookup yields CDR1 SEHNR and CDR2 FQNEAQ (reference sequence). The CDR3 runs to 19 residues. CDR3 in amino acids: CASSLGASGGATSTDTQYF. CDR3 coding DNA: TGTGCCAGCAGCTTAGGTGCTAGCGGGGGCGCGACTAGCACAGATACGCAGTATTTT.

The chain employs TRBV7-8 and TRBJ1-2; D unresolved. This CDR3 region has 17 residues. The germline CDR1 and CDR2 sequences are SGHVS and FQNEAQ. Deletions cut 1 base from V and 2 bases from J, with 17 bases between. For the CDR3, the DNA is TGTGCCAGCAGCTTAGTAGTCCGGCAGTCACAGAACTATGGCTACACCTTC. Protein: CASSLVVRQSQNYGYTF.

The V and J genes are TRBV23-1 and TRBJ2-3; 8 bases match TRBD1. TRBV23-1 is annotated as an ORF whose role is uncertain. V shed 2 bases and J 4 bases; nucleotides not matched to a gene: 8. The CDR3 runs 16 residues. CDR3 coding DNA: TGCGCCAGCAGTCAAATGCCGGACAGGGTCGCAGATACGCAGTATTTT. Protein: CASSQMPDRVADTQYF.

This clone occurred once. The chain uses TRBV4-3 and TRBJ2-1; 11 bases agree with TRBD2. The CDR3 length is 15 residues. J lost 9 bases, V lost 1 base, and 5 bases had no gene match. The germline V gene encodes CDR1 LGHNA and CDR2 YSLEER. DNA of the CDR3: TGCGCCAGCAGCCAAGCCCTAGCGGGGGGCGGTGAGCAGTTCTTC. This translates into CASSQALAGGGEQFF.

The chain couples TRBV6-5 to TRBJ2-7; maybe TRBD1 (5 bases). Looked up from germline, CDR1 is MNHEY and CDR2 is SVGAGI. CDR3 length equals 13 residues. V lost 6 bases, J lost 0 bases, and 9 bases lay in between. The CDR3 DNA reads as TGTGCCAGCAGGGACACCAACTCCTACGAGCAGTACTTC. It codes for CASRDTNSYEQYF.

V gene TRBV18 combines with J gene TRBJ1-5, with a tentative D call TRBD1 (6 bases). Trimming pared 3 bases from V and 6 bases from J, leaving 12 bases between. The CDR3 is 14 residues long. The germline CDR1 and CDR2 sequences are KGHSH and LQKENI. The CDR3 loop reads CASSPDSGSQPQHF. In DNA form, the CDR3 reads TGTGCCAGCTCACCGGACAGTGGGAGTCAGCCCCAGCATTTT.

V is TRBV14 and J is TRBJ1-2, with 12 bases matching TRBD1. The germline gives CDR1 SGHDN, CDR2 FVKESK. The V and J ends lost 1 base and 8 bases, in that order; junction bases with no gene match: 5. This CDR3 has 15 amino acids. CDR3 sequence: CASSQGGQGAGGYTF. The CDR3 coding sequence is TGTGCCAGCAGCCAAGGGGGACAGGGGGCAGGAGGCTACACCTTC.